The following is a TCR beta chain sequence with its context. The antigen is not known. The PCR made use of 60 Vbeta and 13 Jbeta primers. Libraries were prepared by immunoSEQ multiplex PCR; TCRdb keeps only in-frame clonotypes and omits some of them. Its clone listing holds over 120,000 clones. The sample comes from a study of cytomegalovirus exposure and HLA in healthy donors. Study-level findings and limits: Some 150 TCR beta chains were listed as cytomegalovirus-associated. Reported results showed that the classifier diagnosed cytomegalovirus status with high specificity and sensitivity. CMV serostatus alone was available as immune exposure information.

Per germline, CDR1 LNHDA and CDR2 SQIVND (reference sequence). The CDR3 covers 15 residues. J is TRBJ1-2 and V is TRBV19; TRBD1 agrees at 9 bases. Sequencing used PBMCs. This receptor was taken from a male donor in good health and CMV-seronegative. This CDR3 is CATRISGTGTTGYTF. CDR3 bases: TGTGCTACCCGCATAAGCGGGACAGGGACTACGGGCTACACCTTC.